This TCR beta chain emerged from a study of cytotoxic CD8 clonotypes in ibrutinib-treated CLL. Study conclusions and caveats: Public clonotypes were rare and shrank or held steady on treatment. Clonality increased at ibrutinib response, then returned toward baseline at progression. Sampling of sustained-remission and progressing patients occurred at differing times.

The germline gives CDR1 GTSNPN, CDR2 SVGIG (reference sequence). The CDR3 is made up of 16 amino acids. Unmatched junction bases numbered 6, after V lost 0 bases and J lost 2 bases. Sequencing was designed to attain a depth spanning 1 in 200,000 to 1 in 1 million T cells. TCRdb's copy holds only in-frame clones and misses some; the assay was immunoSEQ multiplex PCR. The table lists 250,000 to 350,000 clones, 60% to 80% of them singletons, with roughly 5% in the top ten. A note on this clone: Its antigen is not known.

Sequenced here: PBMCs, sampled at disease progression, from a patient treated with ibrutinib. This chain links TRBV30 with TRBJ2-5; 10 bases fit TRBD2. This TCR was sampled from a human donor with chronic lymphocytic leukemia. DNA for the CDR3: TGTGCCTGGAGTGTGTACCTAGCGGGAGTACAAGAGACCCAGTACTTC. Its protein product is CAWSVYLAGVQETQYF.